This T cell receptor beta chain was recorded in a study of cytomegalovirus exposure and HLA in healthy donors. Using immunoSEQ multiplex PCR, the repertoire was profiled, and TCRdb retains in-frame clones only, with some absent. The sample yields a few hundred thousand clones, 90% seen once. Trimming took off 4 bases at V and 5 bases at J, with 14 bases between the two ends. Per germline, CDR1 SQVTM and CDR2 ANQGSEA. The CDR3 totals 13 residues. The sample taken for sequencing was PBMCs. This clonotype was obtained from a woman in her twenties or thirties in good health and CMV-seronegative. The V and J genes are TRBV29-1 and TRBJ1-1, with D perhaps TRBD1 (6 bases). This chain's CDR3 is CSVVQGSGTEAFF. The DNA for the CDR3 is TGCAGCGTTGTACAGGGCTCGGGGACTGAAGCTTTCTTT.